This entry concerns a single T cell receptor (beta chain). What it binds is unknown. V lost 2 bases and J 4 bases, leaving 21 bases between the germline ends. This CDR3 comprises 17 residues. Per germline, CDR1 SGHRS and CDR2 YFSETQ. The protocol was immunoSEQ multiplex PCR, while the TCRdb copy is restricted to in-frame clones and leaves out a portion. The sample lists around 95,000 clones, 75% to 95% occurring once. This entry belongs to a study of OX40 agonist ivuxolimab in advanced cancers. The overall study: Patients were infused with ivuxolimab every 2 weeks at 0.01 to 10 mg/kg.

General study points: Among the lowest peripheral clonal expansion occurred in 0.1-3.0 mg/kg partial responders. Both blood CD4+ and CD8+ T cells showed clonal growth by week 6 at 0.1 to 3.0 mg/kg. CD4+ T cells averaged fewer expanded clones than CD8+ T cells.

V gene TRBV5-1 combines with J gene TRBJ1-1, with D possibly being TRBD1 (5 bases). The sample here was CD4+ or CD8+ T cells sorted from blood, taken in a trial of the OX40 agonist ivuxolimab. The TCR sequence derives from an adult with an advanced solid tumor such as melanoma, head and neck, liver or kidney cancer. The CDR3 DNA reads TGCGCCAGCAGCTTAGGGGCAGGGAAGCATTCGGTCACTGAAGCTTTCTTT. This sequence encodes CASSLGAGKHSVTEAFF.